This T cell receptor beta chain was retrieved from a study of Ad26.COV2.S vaccination and SARS-CoV-2 variants. With respect to this clone: The antigen is unknown.

The method was immunoSEQ multiplex PCR; TCRdb's version includes in-frame clones alone and lacks a portion of them. The repertoire consists of around 500,000 clones, with about nine tenths occurring once and the leading ten covering under 2%. In germline, CDR1 is MDHEN, CDR2 SYDVKM. This CDR3 is 15 amino acids long. With 5 bases clipped from V and 1 base from J, the junction kept 5 bases outside the gene matches. Study outcomes and limitations: Higher spike-specific TCR breadth was found in vaccine recipients than in placebo recipients.

Treatment defined: about 20 received Ad26.COV2.S at low or high dose, single or two shots; about 5 received placebo; per-sample allocation not given. Samples were taken on day 63 after the first vaccine or placebo injection. It was Wuhan-strain SARS-CoV-2 spike that the Ad26 vaccine vector expressed. The sequencing used peripheral blood, collected in a trial of Ad26.COV2.S vaccine versus placebo. The clonotype was recovered from a person aged 18-60 years who received the Ad26.COV2.S COVID-19 vaccine or a placebo. The rearrangement joins TRBV28 to TRBJ2-7; TRBD2 agrees at 10 bases. CDR3 sequence reads: CASSLAGAGSYEQYF. The CDR3 bases are TGTGCCAGCAGTCTAGCGGGAGCGGGTTCCTACGAGCAGTACTTC. Filled out from reference TRBV28 and TRBJ2-7, the complete variable domain reads DVKVTQSSRYLVKRTGEKVFLECVQDMDHENMFWYRQDPGLGLRLIYFSYDVKMKEKGDIPEGYSVSREKKERFSLILESASTNQTSMYLCASSLAGAGSYEQYFGPGTRLTVT.